This T cell receptor (beta chain) was obtained from a study of a mutant IDH1 vaccine in newly diagnosed glioma. This CDR3 region has 13 residues. V was cut by 5 bases and J by 4 bases, with 10 bases left in between. CDR1 and CDR2 (germline): SGHRS, YFSETQ. Regarding time point: baseline, week 1 (first vaccination visit). Treatment specified: pre-vaccination baseline after standard-of-care therapy. This clone was counted a single time. Antigen specificity is unknown. Study outcomes and limitations: Induction of immune responses by the vaccine occurred in about 92% of patients.

Sequencing was performed with immunoSEQ multiplex PCR; in TCRdb, only in-frame clones are kept and a portion is missing. The sample holds 90,000 to 95,000 clones; 83% are singletons and the top ten take approximately 7.4%. The sequenced sample was PBMCs, obtained from a glioma patient treated with radiotherapy, temozolomide or both. The chain combines TRBV5-1 with TRBJ1-5, with unresolved D. This clonotype was sampled from a woman between 50 and 59 years old with glioma. The CDR3 sequence is CASRMDPNQPQHF. DNA of the CDR3: TGCGCCAGCAGAATGGACCCTAATCAGCCCCAGCATTTT.